Listed here are 15 T cell receptor beta chains from one sample, sequenced in a study of OX40 agonist ivuxolimab in advanced cancers. Only in-frame clones appear in the TCRdb table, and some are missing; sequencing was by immunoSEQ multiplex PCR. Of about 82,000 clones in the sample, roughly nine tenths were seen once. This specimen consisted of CD4+ or CD8+ T cells sorted from blood, obtained in a trial of the OX40 agonist ivuxolimab. Every receptor here comes from an adult with an advanced solid tumor such as melanoma, head and neck, liver or kidney cancer.

This rearrangement joins TRBV4-1 to TRBJ1-2, with D perhaps matching TRBD1 (5 bases). This CDR3 spans 16 amino acids. The germline V and J ends were trimmed by 0 bases and 4 bases, with 15 bases remaining between them. The V gene's germline CDR1 is MGHRA and CDR2 YSYEKL. CDR3 protein: CASSQDLTPRGYGYTF. The DNA for the CDR3 is TGCGCCAGCAGCCAAGATTTGACCCCGAGGGGCTATGGCTACACCTTC.

The J gene is TRBJ1-4, the V gene TRBV29-1; TRBD1 matches 7 bases. The CDR3 consists of 13 residues. Per the germline V gene, CDR1 is SQVTM and CDR2 is ANQGSEA. V dropped 6 bases and J dropped 6; count of bases not matched to a gene: 7. CDR3 sequence reads: CSVKRQGYEKLFF. The CDR3 DNA sequence: TGCAGCGTGAAACGACAGGGTTATGAAAAACTGTTTTTT.

The chain recombines TRBV29-1 with TRBJ2-3; 7 nucleotides line up with TRBD2. V was clipped by 6 bases and J by 1 base; unmatched bases: 10. The CDR3 is 15 residues long. Germline V lookup: CDR1 SQVTM, CDR2 ANQGSEA. DNA of the CDR3: TGCAGCGTCCGAGGGCTAGCGGAGGGCACAGATACGCAGTATTTT. Translating gives CSVRGLAEGTDTQYF.

The chain links TRBV19 to TRBJ2-3, with D unresolved. Germline V gene data show CDR1 as LNHDA and CDR2 as SQIVND (reference sequence). V was pared by 6 bases and J by 4 bases, with 11 bases between. There are 13 residues in the CDR3. CDR3 in DNA: TGTGCCAGTAGACAGACTCAATCAGATACGCAGTATTTT. Its protein is CASRQTQSDTQYF.

CDR3 amino acids: CASSQVVGFYEQYF. The CDR3 DNA follows: TGTGCCAGCAGCCAAGTGGTGGGATTCTACGAGCAGTACTTC. The gene calls are TRBV14 and TRBJ2-7; unclear D gene. V was trimmed by 1 base and J by 3 bases, leaving 10 bases between them. Germline CDR1 reads SGHDN; CDR2 reads FVKESK. The CDR3 is 14 residues long.

V gene TRBV18 combines with J gene TRBJ2-2; unclear D gene. In germline, CDR1 is KGHSH, CDR2 LQKENI. V was trimmed by 2 bases and J by 0 bases, leaving 7 bases between them. The CDR3 is made up of 15 amino acids. The CDR3 nucleotides read TGTGCCAGCTCACCATCCTACGCGAACACCGGGGAGCTGTTTTTT. Translated: CASSPSYANTGELFF.

The chain carries TRBV28 and TRBJ2-7, with TRBD1 matching over 7 bases. J was trimmed by 6 bases and V by 11 bases; bases with no gene match: 10. The germline CDR1 and CDR2 sequences are MDHEN and SYDVKM. This CDR3 comprises 12 residues. CDR3 nucleotide sequence: TGTGCCTCTCGGACAGGCCTCGCCGAGCAGTACTTC. The encoded protein is CASRTGLAEQYF.

The rearrangement uses TRBV5-6 and TRBJ2-1; tentatively, D is TRBD1 or TRBD2 (5 bases each). CDR3 length equals 12 residues. V was cut by 1 base and J by 9 bases, with 8 bases left in between. Germline CDR1 reads SGHDT; CDR2 reads YYEEEE. The DNA of the CDR3 is TGTGCCAGCAGCTTGCCGGGGACTGAGCAGTTCTTC. It yields the protein CASSLPGTEQFF.

The DNA for the CDR3 is TGTGCCAGTAATACAGGGACTCCCGGCTACACCTTC. This encodes CASNTGTPGYTF. The chain employs TRBV28 and TRBJ1-2; D might be TRBD1 (6 bases). From germline, CDR1 is MDHEN and CDR2 SYDVKM. V shed 9 bases and J shed 8 bases, with 16 bases lying between them. The CDR3 contains 12 residues.

This chain connects TRBV28 to TRBJ2-1, with 7 bases identical to TRBD1. The V gene's germline CDR1 is MDHEN and CDR2 SYDVKM. The V and J ends lost 6 bases and 12 bases, in that order; junction bases with no gene match: 14. There are 14 residues in the CDR3. In nucleotides, the CDR3 is TGTGCCAGCAGCCTGACCGGGACAGCGTCCGGGCAGTTCTTC. Its translation is CASSLTGTASGQFF.

The V and J genes are TRBV4-1 and TRBJ2-1; TRBD1 aligns across 9 bases. The V gene's germline CDR1 is MGHRA and CDR2 YSYEKL. The CDR3 has 17 amino acids. After removal of 1 base from V and 9 bases from J, the junction contained 13 bases not matched to a gene. CDR3 sequence reads: CASSQVPGTGSFGEQFF. In nucleotides, the CDR3 is TGCGCCAGCAGCCAAGTTCCCGGGACAGGGAGTTTTGGTGAGCAGTTCTTC.

This chain links TRBV28 with TRBJ2-1, with 11 bases that match TRBD2. This CDR3 comprises 15 residues. V shed 4 bases and J 6 bases; nucleotides not matched to a gene: 5. Germline CDR1 is MDHEN and CDR2 is SYDVKM. The CDR3 DNA sequence: TGTGCCAGCAGTTATCTAGCGGGAGGCCCCAATGAGCAGTTCTTC. Protein: CASSYLAGGPNEQFF. Variable domain in full (rest from reference TRBV28 and TRBJ2-1): DVKVTQSSRYLVKRTGEKVFLECVQDMDHENMFWYRQDPGLGLRLIYFSYDVKMKEKGDIPEGYSVSREKKERFSLILESASTNQTSMYLCASSYLAGGPNEQFFGPGTRLTVL.

V is TRBV28 and J is TRBJ1-5; a possible D gene is TRBD1 (6 bases). The CDR3 is 14 amino acids. From germline, CDR1 is MDHEN and CDR2 SYDVKM. V was shortened by 7 bases and J by 4 bases, with 14 bases between the two germline ends. DNA for the CDR3: TGTGCCAGCAATTCAGGGGCAGGGAATCAGCCCCAGCATTTT. This encodes CASNSGAGNQPQHF.

This clone was counted only a few times. The chain uses TRBV5-1 and TRBJ2-5, with D possibly TRBD1 on 5 matching bases. Germline-derived CDR1 and CDR2 are SGHRS and YFSETQ. Trimming removed 3 bases at V and 0 bases at J, with 9 bases between. The CDR3 runs to 14 residues. CDR3 amino acids: CASSWKGDQETQYF. CDR3 DNA: TGCGCCAGCAGCTGGAAAGGGGACCAAGAGACCCAGTACTTC.

The rearrangement joins TRBV27 to TRBJ2-3, with D perhaps matching TRBD1 or TRBD2 (5 bases each). V lost 5 bases and J 4 bases, leaving 25 bases between the germline ends. Germline-derived CDR1 and CDR2 are MNHEY and SMNVEV (reference sequence). This CDR3 has 18 amino acids. CDR3 region: CASSPTSLFGGAPDTQYF. Here the CDR3 DNA reads TGTGCCAGCAGTCCGACCTCACTTTTTGGGGGAGCACCAGATACGCAGTATTTT.